The next 11 T cell receptor beta chains were all read from a single sample in a study of siplizumab effects on memory and regulatory T cells. Sequenced by immunoSEQ multiplex PCR; TCRdb stores in-frame clones only, minus some. The table shows about 85,000 clones, with 95% occurring only once. Sequencing was done on a sample of CD8+ T cells sorted from blood. The receptor set was obtained from a human donor in good health.

The J gene is TRBJ1-5, the V gene TRBV6-5, with 8 bases that match TRBD1. Germline V gives CDR1 MNHEY, CDR2 SVGAGI. V lost 4 bases, J lost 7 bases, and 3 bases stayed unmatched. The CDR3 runs to 13 residues. DNA of the CDR3: TGTGCCAGCAGTTCCGACAGGGGACAGCCCCAGCATTTT. It is translated as CASSSDRGQPQHF.

The chain carries TRBV4-2 and TRBJ2-1, with 10 bases that match TRBD2. The CDR3 loop spans 19 amino acids. The trim removed 2 bases at V and 1 base at J, leaving 11 bases unmatched. The germline gives CDR1 LGHNA, CDR2 YNFKEQ. The CDR3 here is CASSQLGLATWGSYNEQFF. The CDR3, as DNA: TGTGCCAGCAGCCAACTGGGACTAGCGACCTGGGGATCCTACAATGAGCAGTTCTTC.

The rearrangement uses TRBV13 and TRBJ2-4; possible D gene TRBD2, 6 bases. CDR3 length: 14 amino acids. V was cut by 0 bases and J by 10 bases, with 13 bases left in between. CDR1 is PRHDT, CDR2 FYEKMQ, per germline (reference sequence). CDR3 in amino acids: CASSLGAGTVIQYF. The CDR3 region has the DNA TGTGCCAGCAGCTTAGGCGCGGGGACGGTTATTCAGTACTTC.

The chain links TRBV5-4 to TRBJ2-3; no reliable D call. Germline V gene data show CDR1 as SGHNT and CDR2 as YYREEE (reference sequence). With 0 bases removed from V and 1 base from J, the gap between germline ends came to 12 bases. The CDR3 totals 16 residues. CDR3 residues: CASSLAQEQRTDTQYF. CDR3 coding DNA: TGTGCCAGCAGCTTGGCGCAGGAGCAACGCACAGATACGCAGTATTTT.

V gene TRBV7-9 combines with J gene TRBJ2-7, with 8 bases fitting TRBD1. CDR1 and CDR2 (germline): SEHNR, FQNEAQ (reference sequence). The V and J ends lost 3 bases and 4 bases, in that order; junction bases with no gene match: 5. This CDR3 comprises 14 residues. The CDR3 DNA reads as TGTGCCAGCAGCTTTGGGACAGGACGATACGAGCAGTACTTC. Translation: CASSFGTGRYEQYF.

The chain has TRBV7-3 and TRBJ2-3; 10 bases are a match to TRBD2. The ends lost 5 bases at V and 4 bases at J; junction bases unmatched: 6. Germline-derived CDR1 and CDR2 are SGHTA and FQGTGA. This CDR3 comprises 15 residues. The CDR3 DNA sequence: TGTGCCAGCAGCGCCAGCGGGAGGGGCGCAGATACGCAGTATTTT. It specifies CASSASGRGADTQYF. The full variable domain, with the rest looked up from reference TRBV7-3 and TRBJ2-3, is GAGVSQTPSNKVTEKGKYVELRCDPISGHTALYWYRQSLGQGPEFLIYFQGTGAADDSGLPNDRFFAVRPEGSVSTLKIQRTERGDSAVYLCASSASGRGADTQYFGPGTRLTVL.

J is TRBJ2-7 and V is TRBV30, with 9 bases that match TRBD1. The CDR3 is 14 residues long. The trim removed 2 bases at V and 3 bases at J, leaving 5 bases unmatched. The germline CDR1 and CDR2 sequences are GTSNPN and SVGIG (reference sequence). CDR3 nucleotides: TGTGCCTGGAGTCATGGACAGGGGAGCTACGAGCAGTACTTC. Translated, it gives CAWSHGQGSYEQYF.

The chain carries TRBV7-6 and TRBJ1-1; the D is unclear. The CDR3 sequence is 14 residues long. Germline V gives CDR1 SGHVS, CDR2 FNYEAQ. The germline V and J ends were trimmed by 0 bases and 2 bases, with 7 bases remaining between them. CDR3 sequence reads: CASSLAGINTEAFF. DNA for the CDR3: TGTGCCAGCAGCTTAGCTGGGATTAACACTGAAGCTTTCTTT. Filled out from reference TRBV7-6 and TRBJ1-1, the complete variable domain reads GAGVSQSPRYKVTKRGQDVALRCDPISGHVSLYWYRQALGQGPEFLTYFNYEAQQDKSGLPNDRFSAERPEGSISTLTIQRTEQRDSAMYRCASSLAGINTEAFFGQGTRLTVV.

The V gene is TRBV21-1, the J gene TRBJ2-2; the table assigns TRBD2, which was not confirmed against the DNA. TRBV21-1 is a listed pseudogene. The CDR3 sequence is 17 residues long. CDR3 protein: CASSSVSGKIYTGELFF. Written as DNA, the CDR3 is TGTGCCAGCAGCTCCGTGTCCGGGAAAATTTACACCGGGGAGCTGTTTTTT.

This chain links TRBV6-6 with TRBJ1-1, with a tentative D call TRBD1 (5 bases). The V end was cut by 10 bases, the J end by 1 base, with 13 bases between. The CDR3 covers 13 residues. CDR1 is MNHNY and CDR2 is SVGAGI in the germline V gene (reference sequence). The CDR3 DNA reads TGTGCCACCAATCAGGGAAGGAACACTGAAGCTTTCTTT. It is translated as CATNQGRNTEAFF.

CDR3 coding DNA: TGTGCCAGCAGCCCGGCAGACACTGAAGCTTTCTTT. It translates to CASSPADTEAFF. V usage is TRBV5-4 and J usage is TRBJ1-1; D remains ambiguous. Trimming took 4 bases from V and 3 from J, leaving 7 bases between them. CDR3 length equals 12 residues. CDR1 is SGHNT, CDR2 YYREEE, per germline (reference sequence). Looking up the rest from reference TRBV5-4 and TRBJ1-1 gives the full variable domain: ETGVTQSPTHLIKTRGQQVTLRCSSQSGHNTVSWYQQALGQGPQFIFQYYREEENGRGNFPPRFSGLQFPNYSSELNVNALELDDSALYLCASSPADTEAFFGQGTRLTVV.